Here is one T cell receptor (beta chain) with its context. Its cognate antigen is unknown. TCRdb's copy holds only in-frame clones and misses some; the assay was immunoSEQ multiplex PCR. Among more than 2 million clones listed, 95% were seen once. These data are taken from a study of shared clonotypes between healthy human individuals. Study-level points and caveats: Clonotypes that were shared across a few donors made up around 4.6% of naive CD4 clonotypes.

This clonotype was obtained from a young man in good health. Source material: naive CD4+ T cells sorted from blood. Subset specified: CD45RA+ positively selected.

CDR3 sequence (DNA): TGCGCCAGCAGCTGGACAGGGGAAGAGACCCAGTACTTC. Its translation is CASSWTGEETQYF. This chain connects TRBV5-1 to TRBJ2-5; 9 bases match TRBD1. CDR3 length: 13 amino acids. Germline V CDR1 and CDR2: SGHRS, YFSETQ. Trimming removed 3 bases from V and 3 bases from J; junction bases left unmatched: 0.